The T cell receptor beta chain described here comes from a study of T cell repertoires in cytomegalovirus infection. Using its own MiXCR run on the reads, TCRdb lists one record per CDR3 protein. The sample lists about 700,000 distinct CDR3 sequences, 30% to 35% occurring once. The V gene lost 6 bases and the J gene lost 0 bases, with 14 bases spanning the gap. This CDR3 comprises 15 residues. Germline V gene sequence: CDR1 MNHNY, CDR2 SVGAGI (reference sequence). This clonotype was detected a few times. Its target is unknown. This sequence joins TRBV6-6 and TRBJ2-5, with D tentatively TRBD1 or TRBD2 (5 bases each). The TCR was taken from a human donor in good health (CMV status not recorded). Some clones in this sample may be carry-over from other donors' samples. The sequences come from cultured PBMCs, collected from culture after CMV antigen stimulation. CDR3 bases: TGTGCCAGCAGCGAGGGGTACGAGGACCAAGAGACCCAGTACTTC. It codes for CASSEGYEDQETQYF.